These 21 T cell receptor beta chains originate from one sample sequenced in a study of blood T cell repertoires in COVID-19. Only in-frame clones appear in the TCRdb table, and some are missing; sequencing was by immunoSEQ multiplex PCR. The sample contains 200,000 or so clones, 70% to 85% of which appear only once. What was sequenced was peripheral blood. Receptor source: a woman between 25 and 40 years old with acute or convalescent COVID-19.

In DNA form, the CDR3 reads TGTGCCAGCAGCTCGGGGACATTGGGTTCCTACGGCTACACCTTC. Protein sequence: CASSSGTLGSYGYTF. V gene TRBV7-2 combines with J gene TRBJ1-2; D perhaps matches TRBD1 (6 bases). The CDR3 covers 15 residues. CDR1 and CDR2 (germline): SGHTA, FQGNSA. Trimming removed 4 bases from V and 8 bases from J, with 20 bases in between.

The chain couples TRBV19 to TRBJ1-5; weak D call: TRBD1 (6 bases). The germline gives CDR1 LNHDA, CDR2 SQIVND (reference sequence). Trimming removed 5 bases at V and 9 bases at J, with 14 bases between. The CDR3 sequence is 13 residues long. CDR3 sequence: CASSLGGRRPQHF. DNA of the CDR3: TGTGCCAGTAGTTTGGGGGGGCGACGGCCCCAGCATTTT.

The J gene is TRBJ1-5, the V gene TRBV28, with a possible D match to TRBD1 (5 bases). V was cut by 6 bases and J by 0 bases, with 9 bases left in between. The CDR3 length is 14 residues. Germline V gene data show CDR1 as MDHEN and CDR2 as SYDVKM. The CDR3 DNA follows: TGTGCCAGCAGGTCCGGGGGTAGCAATCAGCCCCAGCATTTT. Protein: CASRSGGSNQPQHF.

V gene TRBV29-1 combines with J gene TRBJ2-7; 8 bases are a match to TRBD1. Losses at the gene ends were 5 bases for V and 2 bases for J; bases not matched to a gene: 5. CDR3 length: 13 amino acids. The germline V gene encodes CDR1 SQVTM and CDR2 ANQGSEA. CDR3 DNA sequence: TGCAGCGTTCCTGGACAGGGAGCCTACGAGCAGTACTTC. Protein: CSVPGQGAYEQYF.

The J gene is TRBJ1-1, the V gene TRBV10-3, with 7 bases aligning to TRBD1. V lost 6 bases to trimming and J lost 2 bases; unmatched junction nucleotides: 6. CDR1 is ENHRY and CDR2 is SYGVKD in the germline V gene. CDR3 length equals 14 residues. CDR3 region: CAISDTGVNTEAFF. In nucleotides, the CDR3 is TGTGCCATCAGCGACACAGGGGTCAACACTGAAGCTTTCTTT.

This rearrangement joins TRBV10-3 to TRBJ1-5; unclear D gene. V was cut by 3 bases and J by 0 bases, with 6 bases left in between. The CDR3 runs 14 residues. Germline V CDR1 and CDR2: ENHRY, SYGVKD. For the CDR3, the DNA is TGTGCCATCAGTGAAGCAGGTAGCAATCAGCCCCAGCATTTT. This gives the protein CAISEAGSNQPQHF.

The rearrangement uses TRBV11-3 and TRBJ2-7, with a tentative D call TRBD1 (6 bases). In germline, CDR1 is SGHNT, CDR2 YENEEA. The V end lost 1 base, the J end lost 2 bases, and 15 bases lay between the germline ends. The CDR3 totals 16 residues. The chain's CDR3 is CASSLAGTISPYEQYF. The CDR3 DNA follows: TGTGCCAGCAGCTTAGCCGGGACAATTTCTCCCTACGAGCAGTACTTC.

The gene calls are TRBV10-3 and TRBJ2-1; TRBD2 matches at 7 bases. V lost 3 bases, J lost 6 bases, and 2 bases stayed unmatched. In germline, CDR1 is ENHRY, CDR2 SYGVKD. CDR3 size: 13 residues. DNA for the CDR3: TGTGCCATCAGTGATCTAGCGGCCAATGAGCAGTTCTTC. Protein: CAISDLAANEQFF.

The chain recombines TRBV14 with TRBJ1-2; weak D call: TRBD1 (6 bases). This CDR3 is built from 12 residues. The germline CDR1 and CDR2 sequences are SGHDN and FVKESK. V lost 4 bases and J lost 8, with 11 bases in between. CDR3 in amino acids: CASSPSGGGYTF. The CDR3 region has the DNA TGTGCCAGCAGCCCATCTGGGGGCGGCTACACCTTC.

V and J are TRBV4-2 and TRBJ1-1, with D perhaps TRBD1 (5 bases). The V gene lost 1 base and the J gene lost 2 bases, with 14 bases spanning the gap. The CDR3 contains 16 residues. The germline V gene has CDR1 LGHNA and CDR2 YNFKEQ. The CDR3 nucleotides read TGTGCCAGCAGCCAAGCCGGTAGGCAGGGAAACACTGAAGCTTTCTTT. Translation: CASSQAGRQGNTEAFF.

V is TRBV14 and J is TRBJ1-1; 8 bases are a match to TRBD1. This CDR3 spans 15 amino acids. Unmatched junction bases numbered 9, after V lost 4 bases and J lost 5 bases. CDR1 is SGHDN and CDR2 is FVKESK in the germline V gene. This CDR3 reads CASSPLRTGLTEAFF. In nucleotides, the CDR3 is TGTGCCAGCAGCCCCCTTAGGACAGGGTTGACTGAAGCTTTCTTT.

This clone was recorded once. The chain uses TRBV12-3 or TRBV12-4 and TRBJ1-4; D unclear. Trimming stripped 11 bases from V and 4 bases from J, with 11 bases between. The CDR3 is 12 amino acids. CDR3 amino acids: CADSGDNEKLFF. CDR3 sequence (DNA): TGTGCCGATTCCGGAGATAATGAAAAACTGTTTTTT.

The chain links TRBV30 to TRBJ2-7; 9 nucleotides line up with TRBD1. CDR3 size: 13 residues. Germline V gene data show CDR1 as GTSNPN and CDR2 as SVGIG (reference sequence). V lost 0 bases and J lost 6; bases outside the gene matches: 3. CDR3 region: CAWSVQGASEQYF. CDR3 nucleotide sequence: TGTGCCTGGAGTGTACAGGGGGCTAGCGAGCAGTACTTC. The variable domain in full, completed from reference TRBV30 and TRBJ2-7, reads SQTIHQWPATLVQPVGSPLSLECTVEGTSNPNLYWYRQAAGRGLQLLFYSVGIGQISSEVPQNLSASRPQDRQFILSSKKLLLSDSGFYLCAWSVQGASEQYFGPGTRLTVT.

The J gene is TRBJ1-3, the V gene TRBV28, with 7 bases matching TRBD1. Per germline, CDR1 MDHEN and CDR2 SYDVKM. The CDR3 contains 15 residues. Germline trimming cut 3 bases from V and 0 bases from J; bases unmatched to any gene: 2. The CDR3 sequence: CASSFQGVSGNTIYF. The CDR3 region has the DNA TGTGCCAGCAGTTTTCAGGGGGTCTCTGGAAACACCATATATTTT.

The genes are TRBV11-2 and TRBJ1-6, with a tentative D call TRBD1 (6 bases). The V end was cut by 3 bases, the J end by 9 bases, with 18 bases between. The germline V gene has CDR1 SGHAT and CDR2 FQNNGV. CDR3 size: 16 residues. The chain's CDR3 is CASSLDRQADTSPLHF. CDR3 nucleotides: TGTGCCAGCAGCTTGGACCGACAGGCGGATACTTCACCCCTCCACTTT.

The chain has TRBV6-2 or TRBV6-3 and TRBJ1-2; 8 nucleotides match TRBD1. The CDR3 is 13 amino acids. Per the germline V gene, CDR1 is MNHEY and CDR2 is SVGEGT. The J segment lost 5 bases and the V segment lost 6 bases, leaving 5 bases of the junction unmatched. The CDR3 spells CASSRTGGYGYTF. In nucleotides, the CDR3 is TGTGCCAGCAGCCGAACAGGGGGTTATGGCTACACCTTC.

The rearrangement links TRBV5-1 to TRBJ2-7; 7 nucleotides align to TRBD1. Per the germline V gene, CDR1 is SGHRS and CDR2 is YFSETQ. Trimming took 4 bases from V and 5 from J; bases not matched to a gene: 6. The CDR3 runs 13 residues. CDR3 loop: CASSAGQVDEQYF. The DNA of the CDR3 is TGCGCCAGCAGCGCCGGACAGGTGGACGAGCAGTACTTC.

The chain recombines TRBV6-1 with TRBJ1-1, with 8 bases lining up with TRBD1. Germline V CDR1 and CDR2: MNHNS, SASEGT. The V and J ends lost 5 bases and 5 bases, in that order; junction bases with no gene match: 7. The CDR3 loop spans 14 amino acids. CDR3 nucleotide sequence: TGTGCCAGCAGTAACCCGGACAGGGAAACTGAAGCTTTCTTT. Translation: CASSNPDRETEAFF.

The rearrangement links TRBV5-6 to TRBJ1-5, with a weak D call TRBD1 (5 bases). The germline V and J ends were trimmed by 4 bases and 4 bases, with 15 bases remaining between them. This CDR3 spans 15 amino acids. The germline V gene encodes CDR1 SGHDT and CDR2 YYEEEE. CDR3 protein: CASSARQYGNQPQHF. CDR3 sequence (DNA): TGTGCCAGCAGCGCCAGACAGTATGGAAATCAGCCCCAGCATTTT.

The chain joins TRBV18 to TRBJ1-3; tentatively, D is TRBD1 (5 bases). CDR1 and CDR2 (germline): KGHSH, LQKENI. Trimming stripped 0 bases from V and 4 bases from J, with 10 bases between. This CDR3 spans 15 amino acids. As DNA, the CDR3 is TGTGCCAGCTCACCACCGTCAGGGATGGGAAACACCATATATTTT. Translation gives CASSPPSGMGNTIYF.

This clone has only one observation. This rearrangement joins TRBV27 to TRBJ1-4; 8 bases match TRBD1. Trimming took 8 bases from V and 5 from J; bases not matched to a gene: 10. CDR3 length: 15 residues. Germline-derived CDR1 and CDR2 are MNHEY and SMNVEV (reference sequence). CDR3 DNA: TGTGCCAGCGCTAAACAGGGGGGCCGGAATGAAAAACTGTTTTTT. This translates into CASAKQGGRNEKLFF.